Shown below are 29 T cell receptor beta chains from a single sample sequenced in a study of T-cell memory formation after mild COVID-19. TCRdb passed the 5' RACE reads through MiXCR, listing each CDR3 protein once. This sample carries 200,000 to 300,000 distinct CDR3 sequences, roughly a sixth of them seen once, and the ten largest clones take 20% to 25%. The source material was PBMCs or a T cell subset sorted from them (not recorded which). The receptor source for this set is a man aged 18 to 29 who had mild COVID-19 (a few samples of this study predate the infection). Cell type and time point are not known.

The chain couples TRBV10-3 to TRBJ2-7, with D tentatively TRBD1 (6 bases). Trimming removed 6 bases at V and 6 bases at J, with 18 bases between. The length of the CDR3 is 14 residues. From germline, CDR1 is ENHRY and CDR2 SYGVKD. The CDR3 DNA sequence: TGTGCCATCAGCGCACCGAACAGGGTAGGCGAGCAGTACTTC. This translates into CAISAPNRVGEQYF.

This clonotype was detected only a few times. The CDR3 loop is CSANRAVTNTGELFF. For the CDR3, the DNA is TGCAGTGCTAATCGAGCTGTGACGAACACCGGGGAGCTGTTTTTT. This sequence joins TRBV20-1 and TRBJ2-2; D is ambiguous. The ends were cut back, 4 bases at V and 0 bases at J, with 12 bases in the middle. This CDR3 region has 15 residues. Germline V gives CDR1 DFQATT, CDR2 SNEGSKA (reference sequence).

This clonotype turned up a few times. This chain links TRBV4-2 with TRBJ2-4; possible D gene TRBD1, 6 bases. This CDR3 comprises 14 residues. Trimming left V 0 bases short and J 9 bases short, with 12 bases between. The V gene's germline CDR1 is LGHNA and CDR2 YNFKEQ. The CDR3, as DNA: TGTGCCAGCAGCCAAGACAAAGGGGGTAGCATTCAGTACTTC. This sequence encodes CASSQDKGGSIQYF.

The rearrangement uses TRBV12-3 or TRBV12-4 and TRBJ2-3; D may correspond to TRBD1 or TRBD2 (6 bases each). The V end was cut by 5 bases, the J end by 1 base, with 16 bases between. The CDR3 totals 16 residues. The DNA for the CDR3 is TGTGCCAGCAGTGCCTGGGGGGCCAGGGGCACAGATACGCAGTATTTT. Translation gives CASSAWGARGTDTQYF.

This clonotype was found a few times. The chain is built from TRBV7-2 and TRBJ2-2; 7 positions match TRBD2. Trimming cost V 4 bases and J 6 bases; bases outside gene matches: 11. From germline, CDR1 is SGHTA and CDR2 FQGNSA. CDR3 size: 16 residues. CDR3 DNA sequence: TGTGCCAGCAGCTGGTCCGGGACTACTTCGTCCGGGGAGCTGTTTTTT. Its translation: CASSWSGTTSSGELFF.

This clonotype came up a few times. V gene TRBV3-1 combines with J gene TRBJ2-2, with 8 bases fitting TRBD1. With 4 bases clipped from V and 0 bases from J, the junction kept 7 bases outside the gene matches. Germline CDR1 is LGHDT and CDR2 is YNNKEL (reference sequence). This CDR3 contains 17 residues. The CDR3 nucleotides read TGTGCCAGCAGCCGCCTTCAGGGGGCCACGAACACCGGGGAGCTGTTTTTT. This translates into CASSRLQGATNTGELFF.

This clonotype was counted only a few times. This rearrangement joins TRBV7-3 to TRBJ2-3, with 11 nucleotides matching TRBD2. This CDR3 comprises 15 residues. Germline-derived CDR1 and CDR2 are SGHTA and FQGTGA. The J segment lost 6 bases and the V segment lost 4 bases, leaving 6 bases of the junction unmatched. CDR3: CASSSGLAAADTQYF. In nucleotides, the CDR3 is TGTGCCAGCAGCTCGGGACTAGCGGCCGCCGATACGCAGTATTTT.

This clonotype was observed at least ten times. The chain has TRBV7-2 and TRBJ1-4, with 8 bases matching TRBD1. The germline V gene has CDR1 SGHTA and CDR2 FQGNSA. The CDR3 sequence is 15 residues long. The J segment lost 5 bases and the V segment lost 5 bases, leaving 7 bases of the junction unmatched. CDR3 DNA: TGTGCCAGCAGCCAGAGGACAGGGAGGAATGAAAAACTGTTTTTT. Protein sequence: CASSQRTGRNEKLFF.

The sample holds a few counts of this clonotype. The genes are TRBV5-1 and TRBJ2-4; a possible D gene is TRBD2 (6 bases). The CDR3 is 15 amino acids. Germline lookup yields CDR1 SGHRS and CDR2 YFSETQ. Trimming stripped 6 bases from V and 3 bases from J, with 16 bases between. The chain's CDR3 is CASTPGGSGKNIQYF. The CDR3 coding sequence is TGCGCCAGCACCCCAGGAGGGTCCGGCAAAAACATTCAGTACTTC.

This clonotype was observed a few times. The chain uses TRBV9 and TRBJ2-1; no reliable D call. Per germline, CDR1 SGDLS and CDR2 YYNGEE. Trimming took off 5 bases at V and 10 bases at J, with 13 bases between the two ends. The CDR3 is 12 residues long. The CDR3 sequence is CASSVQNREQFF. The CDR3 DNA sequence: TGTGCCAGCAGTGTTCAGAATCGCGAGCAGTTCTTC.

This clonotype was seen more than once but under ten times. The V call is TRBV7-2, the J call TRBJ2-1; D possibly corresponds to TRBD2 (6 bases). The germline V gene has CDR1 SGHTA and CDR2 FQGNSA. Trimming took off 7 bases at V and 0 bases at J, with 13 bases between the two ends. The CDR3 totals 15 residues. The CDR3 region is CASISSVSSYNEQFF. Here the CDR3 DNA reads TGTGCCAGCATCTCTAGCGTAAGCTCCTACAATGAGCAGTTCTTC. Variable domain in full (rest from reference TRBV7-2 and TRBJ2-1): GAGVSQSPSNKVTEKGKDVELRCDPISGHTALYWYRQSLGQGLEFLIYFQGNSAPDKSGLPSDRFSAERTGGSVSTLTIQRTQQEDSAVYLCASISSVSSYNEQFFGPGTRLTVL.

The chain is built from TRBV6-6 and TRBJ1-5, with D hard to call. CDR1 MNHNY and CDR2 SVGAGI come from the germline V gene (reference sequence). The CDR3 totals 13 residues. Trimming took off 6 bases at V and 7 bases at J, with 13 bases between the two ends. The CDR3 region has the DNA TGTGCCAGCAGCCCCGTTGGTGGACAGCCCCAGCATTTT. This codes for CASSPVGGQPQHF.

This chain links TRBV12-3 or TRBV12-4 with TRBJ1-2; 8 nucleotides match TRBD1. With 6 bases clipped from V and 4 bases from J, the junction kept 10 bases outside the gene matches. The CDR3 has 15 residues. The CDR3 region is CASRPSWDRIYGYTF. The CDR3 DNA follows: TGTGCCAGCAGGCCATCTTGGGACAGGATCTATGGCTACACCTTC.

This rearrangement joins TRBV12-3 or TRBV12-4 to TRBJ1-1, with no clear D. V shed 2 bases and J shed 5 bases, with 12 bases lying between them. The CDR3 consists of 14 residues. CDR3 DNA: TGTGCCAGCAGTTTACCCAGAAGTTGGACTGAAGCTTTCTTT. Translated: CASSLPRSWTEAFF.

This clonotype appeared many times. The gene calls are TRBV20-1 and TRBJ2-1, with a tentative D call TRBD2 (5 bases). Trimming removed 5 bases at V and 9 bases at J, with 20 bases between. The germline CDR1 and CDR2 sequences are DFQATT and SNEGSKA (reference sequence). The CDR3 contains 14 residues. The CDR3 reads CSARIWEPLGEQFF. For the CDR3, the DNA is TGCAGTGCTCGCATTTGGGAGCCGCTCGGTGAGCAGTTCTTC.

CDR3 coding DNA: TGTGCCAGCAGTTACTCCGGACTAGCGGGGGTGTACGAGCAGTACTTC. Its protein is CASSYSGLAGVYEQYF. This chain joins TRBV6-2 or TRBV6-3 and TRBJ2-7; 13 nucleotides line up with TRBD2. CDR3 length equals 16 residues. The V segment lost 0 bases and the J segment 4 bases; nucleotides outside the gene matches: 3. Germline loops: CDR1 MNHEY, CDR2 SVGEGT.

This clonotype was counted ten times or more. The chain couples TRBV7-3 to TRBJ1-1, with D tentatively TRBD1 (6 bases). The CDR3 runs 14 residues. From germline, CDR1 is SGHTA and CDR2 FQGTGA. V dropped 5 bases and J dropped 6 bases, with 16 bases sitting between them. The CDR3 region is CASSANTGTSEAFF. CDR3 nucleotide sequence: TGTGCCAGCAGCGCAAATACAGGGACATCTGAAGCTTTCTTT.

The V and J genes are TRBV12-3 or TRBV12-4 and TRBJ1-1, with 9 bases lining up with TRBD1. Losses at the gene ends were 4 bases for V and 11 bases for J; bases not matched to a gene: 5. The length of the CDR3 is 12 residues. CDR3 region: CASSSGTGLAFF. In DNA form, the CDR3 reads TGTGCCAGCAGTTCCGGGACAGGGTTGGCTTTCTTT.

This clonotype came up a few times. V usage is TRBV5-1 and J usage is TRBJ1-2; no definite D call. The CDR3 has 15 residues. Germline loops: CDR1 SGHRS, CDR2 YFSETQ. V shed 1 base and J shed 4 bases, with 14 bases lying between them. The CDR3 sequence is CASSLTSGRSYGYTF. The CDR3 bases are TGCGCCAGCAGCTTGACCTCTGGCAGGAGCTATGGCTACACCTTC. Full variable domain (outside the CDR3, taken from reference TRBV5-1 and TRBJ1-2): KAGVTQTPRYLIKTRGQQVTLSCSPISGHRSVSWYQQTPGQGLQFLFEYFSETQRNKGNFPGRFSGRQFSNSRSEMNVSTLELGDSALYLCASSLTSGRSYGYTFGSGTRLTVV.

This clonotype was observed a handful of times. The chain recombines TRBV28 with TRBJ2-5; no clear D gene. Looked up from germline, CDR1 is MDHEN and CDR2 is SYDVKM. V was cut by 2 bases and J by 4 bases, with 14 bases left in between. The CDR3 is 15 residues long. CDR3 region: CASSLDPAAIETQYF. The CDR3 nucleotides read TGTGCCAGCAGTTTAGACCCGGCGGCTATAGAGACCCAGTACTTC. The entire variable domain, with the rest obtained from reference TRBV28 and TRBJ2-5, is as follows: DVKVTQSSRYLVKRTGEKVFLECVQDMDHENMFWYRQDPGLGLRLIYFSYDVKMKEKGDIPEGYSVSREKKERFSLILESASTNQTSMYLCASSLDPAAIETQYFGPGTRLLVL.

This clonotype was seen ten or more times. This rearrangement joins TRBV5-1 to TRBJ1-6, with D uncertain. Germline CDR1 reads SGHRS; CDR2 reads YFSETQ. The V end was cut by 0 bases, the J end by 8 bases, with 12 bases between. This CDR3 contains 15 residues. The chain's CDR3 is CASSLGGARYSPLHF. The CDR3 region has the DNA TGCGCCAGCAGCTTGGGGGGAGCCCGGTATTCACCCCTCCACTTT.

This clonotype was detected ten times or more. J is TRBJ2-3 and V is TRBV5-6; maybe TRBD2 (6 bases). The CDR3 is 14 amino acids. Germline V lookup: CDR1 SGHDT, CDR2 YYEEEE. Trimming left V 2 bases short and J 1 base short, with 8 bases between. CDR3 sequence: CASSFPGGTDTQYF. The CDR3 region has the DNA TGTGCCAGCAGCTTTCCGGGGGGCACAGATACGCAGTATTTT. Combining the CDR3 with reference TRBV5-6 and TRBJ2-3 gives the whole variable domain DAGVTQSPTHLIKTRGQQVTLRCSPKSGHDTVSWYQQALGQGPQFIFQYYEEEERQRGNFPDRFSGHQFPNYSSELNVNALLLGDSALYLCASSFPGGTDTQYFGPGTRLTVL.

V gene TRBV21-1 combines with J gene TRBJ2-7. TRBV21-1 is listed as a pseudogene. This CDR3 comprises 15 residues. In DNA, the CDR3 is TGTGCCAGCAGCAAAGCTAGCGGAGGCTTCTACGAGCAGTACTTC. It is translated as CASSKASGGFYEQYF.

This clonotype appeared many times. This chain joins TRBV5-1 and TRBJ2-5; no firm D call. Trimming shortened V by 0 bases and J by 1 base, and 10 bases separated the two germline ends. Germline CDR1 is SGHRS and CDR2 is YFSETQ. The CDR3 covers 15 residues. CDR3 DNA: TGCGCCAGCAGCTTGGCCGTTTTGACCCAAGAGACCCAGTACTTC. It specifies CASSLAVLTQETQYF.

The gene calls are TRBV6-5 and TRBJ1-1, with TRBD1 matching 8 bases. The V and J ends lost 8 bases and 8 bases, in that order; junction bases with no gene match: 13. Germline V gives CDR1 MNHEY, CDR2 SVGAGI. The length of the CDR3 is 14 residues. CDR3 in DNA: TGTGCCAGCTCTCAAATAGGGACAGGCAGGGAAGCTTTCTTT. It codes for CASSQIGTGREAFF.

The chain recombines TRBV6-5 with TRBJ1-4; TRBD1 matches at 7 bases. Trimming cost V 9 bases and J 4 bases; bases outside gene matches: 8. This CDR3 contains 14 residues. Per germline, CDR1 MNHEY and CDR2 SVGAGI. CDR3 loop: CASRRGRNNEKLFF. The CDR3, as DNA: TGTGCCAGTCGGAGGGGGCGCAATAATGAAAAACTGTTTTTT.

The rearrangement joins TRBV4-2 to TRBJ1-1; possible D gene TRBD1, 5 bases. Germline V gene lookup returns CDR1 LGHNA and CDR2 YNFKEQ. The CDR3 contains 16 residues. The ends were cut back, 1 base at V and 0 bases at J, with 12 bases in the middle. In DNA form, the CDR3 reads TGTGCCAGCAGCCAAGCCAATCGGGGCCTGAACACTGAAGCTTTCTTT. This translates into CASSQANRGLNTEAFF.

This chain uses TRBV4-3 with TRBJ2-1; D might be TRBD2 (6 bases). Germline assignment: CDR1 LGHNA and CDR2 YSLEER. The CDR3 has 14 residues. V dropped 6 bases and J dropped 5 bases, with 14 bases sitting between them. The CDR3 loop is CASSTSWLDNEQFF. CDR3 nucleotides: TGCGCCAGCAGTACTAGCTGGTTGGACAATGAGCAGTTCTTC.

A remark on this clonotype: One end of the junction does not line up with germline, which may come from a read error. The chain carries TRBV6-2 or TRBV6-3 and TRBJ2-1; D possibly corresponds to TRBD2 (5 bases). The CDR3 sequence is 13 residues long. Germline CDR1 reads MNHEY; CDR2 reads SVGEGT. CDR3 nucleotides: TGTGCCAGCAGTTACTCGGGCAGTGGGGAGCAGTTATTC. This translates into CASSYSGSGEQLF.